This T cell receptor beta chain was recovered during a study of CD8+ T cells in alopecia areata. In each case, RNA was isolated and then reverse transcribed into cDNA as the sequencing template. Generated by immunoSEQ multiplex PCR, the TCRdb table keeps only in-frame clones and is missing some. The sample contains around 190,000 clones, about 56% of which appear only once. Sequenced input: CD8+ T cells sorted from blood. The source of this sequence is a human donor in good health.

The CDR3: CASSALSTRSGSYNSPLHF. The CDR3 nucleotides are TGTGCCAGCAGCGCGTTGTCCACTAGGTCGGGGTCCTATAATTCACCCCTCCACTTT. The chain employs TRBV9 and TRBJ1-6, with D unclear. Germline loops: CDR1 SGDLS, CDR2 YYNGEE. CDR3 length: 19 amino acids. The V end was cut by 3 bases, the J end by 1 base, with 20 bases between.